Presented here are 31 T cell receptor beta chains from one specimen sequenced in a study of control samples from healthy donors and cancer patients. TCRdb keeps only in-frame clones here, not all; method: immunoSEQ multiplex PCR. The sample has some 160,000 clones; under 90% are singletons. The source material was blood. The receptors were gathered from a man younger than 45 in good health.

The chain employs TRBV9 and TRBJ2-3, with D perhaps TRBD2 (6 bases). The germline CDR1 and CDR2 sequences are SGDLS and YYNGEE. The germline V and J ends were trimmed by 0 bases and 3 bases, with 11 bases remaining between them. The CDR3 is 15 residues long. CDR3 in DNA: TGTGCCAGCAGCGTAGGCGGGGTTGGAACAGATACGCAGTATTTT. Amino acid sequence: CASSVGGVGTDTQYF.

The rearrangement uses TRBV11-3 and TRBJ1-1; D is undetermined. Trimming removed 2 bases from V and 6 bases from J, with 7 bases in between. Germline assignment: CDR1 SGHNT and CDR2 YENEEA. The CDR3 is 12 residues long. DNA of the CDR3: TGTGCCAGCAGCTTACATAGCGCTGAAGCTTTCTTT. As protein: CASSLHSAEAFF.

V is TRBV3-1 (or the pseudogene TRBV3-2) and J is TRBJ2-2, with D tentatively TRBD2 (6 bases). The germline V and J ends were trimmed by 1 base and 5 bases, with 8 bases remaining between them. Germline assignment: CDR1 LGHDT and CDR2 YNNKEL (reference sequence). The CDR3 is 14 amino acids. CDR3 in amino acids: CASSQVGGTGELFF. The CDR3 DNA sequence: TGTGCCAGCAGCCAAGTTGGGGGGACCGGGGAGCTGTTTTTT.

The rearrangement links TRBV4-3 to TRBJ2-7; TRBD2 matches at 8 bases. Trimming at V came to 2 bases and at J to 1 base, leaving 7 bases not matched to a gene. CDR3 length: 16 residues. Germline values: CDR1 LGHNA, CDR2 YSLEER. In nucleotides, the CDR3 is TGCGCCAGCAGCCAACGCGGAATAGCGGGATCCTACGAGCAGTACTTC. Translated, it gives CASSQRGIAGSYEQYF.

This clone showed up many times. J is TRBJ1-3 and V is TRBV6-5; no definite D call. Germline V gene lookup returns CDR1 MNHEY and CDR2 SVGAGI. V was clipped by 0 bases and J by 3 bases, with 9 bases between them. The CDR3 length is 15 residues. Here the CDR3 DNA reads TGTGCCAGCAGTTACTCGACGGCTAGTGGAAACACCATATATTTT. It translates to CASSYSTASGNTIYF.

The chain combines TRBV4-1 with TRBJ1-4, with a weak D call TRBD1 (5 bases). There are 15 residues in the CDR3. V was trimmed by 0 bases and J by 7 bases, leaving 12 bases between them. CDR1 is MGHRA, CDR2 YSYEKL, per germline. CDR3 amino acids: CASSQDPGVGEKLFF. The CDR3 region has the DNA TGCGCCAGCAGCCAAGATCCGGGGGTGGGTGAAAAACTGTTTTTT.

This clone was detected only once. As DNA, the CDR3 is TGTGCCAGCAGCTTGAACCCGGGACTAGAAAAAGCAGATACGCAGTATTTT. Amino acid sequence: CASSLNPGLEKADTQYF. The V call is TRBV7-3, the J call TRBJ2-3; the match to TRBD2 covers 8 bases. The germline V gene has CDR1 SGHTA and CDR2 FQGTGA. The CDR3 totals 17 residues. J lost 4 bases, V lost 3 bases, and 12 bases had no gene match.

This rearrangement joins TRBV7-2 to TRBJ1-5; the D gene is possibly TRBD1 (6 bases). The ends were cut back, 5 bases at V and 2 bases at J, with 13 bases in the middle. Germline CDR1 is SGHTA and CDR2 is FQGNSA. The CDR3 runs 15 residues. The CDR3 nucleotides are TGTGCCAGCAGCCGTGGGGGGGGCGGCAATCAGCCCCAGCATTTT. Translating gives CASSRGGGGNQPQHF.

The chain couples TRBV4-3 to TRBJ2-7; the D is unclear. The V gene lost 0 bases and the J gene lost 0 bases, with 9 bases spanning the gap. Germline CDR1 is LGHNA and CDR2 is YSLEER. The length of the CDR3 is 15 residues. This CDR3 reads CASSQDLGISYEQYF. Written as DNA, the CDR3 is TGCGCCAGCAGCCAAGATTTAGGTATCTCCTACGAGCAGTACTTC.

This chain connects TRBV7-2 to TRBJ2-4; D is perhaps TRBD1 or TRBD2 (7 bases each). CDR3 length: 15 residues. From germline, CDR1 is SGHTA and CDR2 FQGNSA. V lost 7 bases and J 6 bases, leaving 19 bases between the germline ends. The CDR3 sequence is CASNQGGAVGNIQYF. CDR3 coding DNA: TGTGCCAGCAATCAGGGGGGGGCGGTTGGAAACATTCAGTACTTC.

The chain combines TRBV12-3 or TRBV12-4 with TRBJ1-2; unclear D gene. The CDR3 is 12 amino acids. The V end was cut by 3 bases, the J end by 7 bases, with 9 bases between. In DNA, the CDR3 is TGTGCCAGCAGTTTGAGGGAGTTTGGCTACACCTTC. Protein: CASSLREFGYTF.

This sequence joins TRBV2 and TRBJ2-2; 8 bases align to TRBD2. CDR3 length equals 16 residues. The V gene's germline CDR1 is SNHLY and CDR2 FYNNEI. Trimming took 7 bases from V and 1 from J; bases not matched to a gene: 8. The CDR3 region is CASTSGSGKNTGELFF. DNA of the CDR3: TGTGCCAGCACATCGGGTAGCGGGAAGAACACCGGGGAGCTGTTTTTT.

V and J are TRBV27 and TRBJ1-5; no clear D gene. Per the germline V gene, CDR1 is MNHEY and CDR2 is SMNVEV (reference sequence). The V and J ends lost 3 bases and 6 bases respectively, with 18 bases between them. The CDR3 covers 16 residues. The CDR3 reads CASSFNNLMGSQPQHF. The CDR3 DNA reads as TGTGCCAGCAGTTTTAATAATTTAATGGGGAGTCAGCCCCAGCATTTT.

The V and J genes are TRBV19 and TRBJ1-1; TRBD1 might be the D (5 bases). The CDR3 has 14 residues. Germline V lookup: CDR1 LNHDA, CDR2 SQIVND (reference sequence). Trimming took off 5 bases at V and 7 bases at J, with 17 bases between the two ends. CDR3 in DNA: TGTGCCAGTAGTCCCGGGTTCCGACAGTTTGAAGCTTTCTTT. This codes for CASSPGFRQFEAFF.

This chain uses TRBV6-5 with TRBJ1-3, with D perhaps TRBD1 (5 bases). The V end was cut by 6 bases, the J end by 2 bases, with 11 bases between. This CDR3 has 14 amino acids. Germline loops: CDR1 MNHEY, CDR2 SVGAGI. The CDR3 nucleotides read TGTGCCAGCAGAGCAGGGCTACCTGGAAACACCATATATTTT. Translating gives CASRAGLPGNTIYF.

The chain couples TRBV4-1 to TRBJ2-2; D is undetermined. The germline V and J ends were trimmed by 4 bases and 5 bases, with 8 bases remaining between them. Germline CDR1 is MGHRA and CDR2 is YSYEKL. The length of the CDR3 is 13 residues. CDR3 region: CASSLDRTGELFF. CDR3 bases: TGCGCCAGCAGCCTCGACCGTACCGGGGAGCTGTTTTTT.

The chain has TRBV5-1 and TRBJ2-7, with 7 bases fitting TRBD1. The junction had 9 bases not matched to a gene; V was cut back by 4 bases and J by 5 bases. There are 14 residues in the CDR3. CDR1 is SGHRS and CDR2 is YFSETQ in the germline V gene. CDR3 sequence reads: CASSIDRVRNEQYF. The CDR3 bases are TGCGCCAGCAGCATCGACAGGGTACGGAACGAGCAGTACTTC.

The chain uses TRBV6-1 and TRBJ2-2; D gene ambiguous. The V and J ends lost 1 base and 13 bases respectively, with 13 bases between them. There are 13 residues in the CDR3. The germline gives CDR1 MNHNS, CDR2 SASEGT. DNA for the CDR3: TGTGCCAGCAGTGAAGGGACGGTGGCCGGGCTGTTTTTT. Its translation is CASSEGTVAGLFF.

V and J are TRBV4-3 and TRBJ1-1; no firm D call. Germline values: CDR1 LGHNA, CDR2 YSLEER. With 1 base removed from V and 2 bases from J, the gap between germline ends came to 8 bases. The length of the CDR3 is 14 residues. The CDR3 loop is CASSQVSDNTEAFF. The CDR3 DNA reads as TGCGCCAGCAGCCAAGTTTCGGATAACACTGAAGCTTTCTTT.

The chain has TRBV20-1 and TRBJ2-5; D unclear. Trimming cost V 3 bases and J 5 bases, with 13 bases left between them. There are 13 residues in the CDR3. CDR1 and CDR2 from the germline V gene are DFQATT and SNEGSKA (reference sequence). The CDR3 DNA sequence: TGCAGTGCTAGTCCAGGTTTTGTGGAGACCCAGTACTTC. Residues: CSASPGFVETQYF.

V gene TRBV3-1 (or the pseudogene TRBV3-2) combines with J gene TRBJ1-2, with TRBD1 as a possible D gene (6 bases). Trimming stripped 4 bases from V and 6 bases from J, with 12 bases between. CDR1 and CDR2 from the germline V gene are LGHDT and YNNKEL (reference sequence). The length of the CDR3 is 13 residues. CDR3 sequence (DNA): TGTGCCAGCAGCCCTGGACAGATGAATGGCTACACCTTC. This encodes CASSPGQMNGYTF.

The chain has TRBV7-3 and TRBJ1-1, with 7 bases aligning to TRBD1. J gave up 7 bases and V 3 bases, and 2 bases lay outside the gene matches. CDR1 is SGHTA and CDR2 is FQGTGA in the germline V gene. This CDR3 has 12 residues. CDR3 sequence reads: CASSLTGSEAFF. The CDR3 coding sequence is TGTGCCAGCAGCTTGACAGGGAGTGAAGCTTTCTTT.

This rearrangement joins TRBV9 to TRBJ1-5; D possibly corresponds to TRBD1 (5 bases). CDR3 length: 14 residues. Between the trimmed V and J ends, which lost 4 bases and 4 bases, there was a span of 12 bases. CDR1 is SGDLS and CDR2 is YYNGEE in the germline V gene. The CDR3 reads CASSPGAENQPQHF. The CDR3 DNA reads TGTGCCAGCAGCCCTGGGGCAGAGAATCAGCCCCAGCATTTT.

The chain combines TRBV15 with TRBJ2-5, with 7 bases matching TRBD1. CDR1 LNHNV and CDR2 YYDKDF come from the germline V gene (reference sequence). This CDR3 contains 14 residues. The V and J ends lost 5 bases and 1 base, in that order; junction bases with no gene match: 4. CDR3 in amino acids: CATSPGTAQETQYF. The CDR3 DNA reads TGTGCCACCAGCCCGGGGACAGCCCAAGAGACCCAGTACTTC. The variable domain in full, with the rest retrieved from reference TRBV15 and TRBJ2-5, is DAMVIQNPRYQVTQFGKPVTLSCSQTLNHNVMYWYQQKSSQAPKLLFHYYDKDFNNEADTPDNFQSRRPNTSFCFLDIRSPGLGDTAMYLCATSPGTAQETQYFGPGTRLLVL.

This chain joins TRBV19 and TRBJ2-3, with TRBD2 matching over 8 bases. Per the germline V gene, CDR1 is LNHDA and CDR2 is SQIVND (reference sequence). CDR3 size: 16 residues. Losses at the gene ends were 5 bases for V and 1 base for J; bases not matched to a gene: 8. This chain's CDR3 is CASSASAGGGTDTQYF. For the CDR3, the DNA is TGTGCCAGTAGTGCATCGGCGGGAGGTGGCACAGATACGCAGTATTTT. The full variable domain, with the rest looked up from reference TRBV19 and TRBJ2-3, is DGGITQSPKYLFRKEGQNVTLSCEQNLNHDAMYWYRQDPGQGLRLIYYSQIVNDFQKGDIAEGYSVSREKKESFPLTVTSAQKNPTAFYLCASSASAGGGTDTQYFGPGTRLTVL.

CDR3 sequence (DNA): TGTGCCAGCAGCGTGGATGATCCGGATGGAAAACTGTTTTTT. This codes for CASSVDDPDGKLFF. The rearrangement uses TRBV9 and TRBJ1-4; D is unresolved. Trimming took 2 bases from V and 10 from J, leaving 15 bases between them. This CDR3 has 14 amino acids. Germline-derived CDR1 and CDR2 are SGDLS and YYNGEE.

The rearrangement joins TRBV4-1 to TRBJ2-6, with 7 bases fitting TRBD1. Trimming cost V 0 bases and J 2 bases; bases outside gene matches: 10. The CDR3 contains 19 residues. Germline values: CDR1 MGHRA, CDR2 YSYEKL. CDR3 DNA sequence: TGCGCCAGCAGCCAAGATCCGGGACAGATAAATCCTGGGGCCAACGTCCTGACTTTC. Protein: CASSQDPGQINPGANVLTF.

V gene TRBV7-2 combines with J gene TRBJ1-2; D possibly corresponds to TRBD1 (6 bases). The CDR3 extends over 16 amino acids. Germline V gene sequence: CDR1 SGHTA, CDR2 FQGNSA. Trimming removed 4 bases at V and 2 bases at J, with 17 bases between. Written as DNA, the CDR3 is TGTGCCAGCAGCTCACCCCCCGGGACATCCAACTATGGCTACACCTTC. Translation gives CASSSPPGTSNYGYTF.

This clone was counted a single time. The V call is TRBV3-1 (or the pseudogene TRBV3-2), the J call TRBJ2-1, with no clear D. Trimming removed 8 bases at V and 5 bases at J, with 10 bases between. Germline V gene lookup returns CDR1 LGHDT and CDR2 YNNKEL (reference sequence). The CDR3 consists of 12 residues. The CDR3 loop is CASRAPNNEQFF. In DNA form, the CDR3 reads TGTGCCAGCCGGGCTCCTAACAATGAGCAGTTCTTC.

This rearrangement joins TRBV9 to TRBJ1-2; D may be TRBD1 (6 bases). The CDR3 is made up of 12 amino acids. Per germline, CDR1 SGDLS and CDR2 YYNGEE. Trimming removed 7 bases from V and 5 bases from J, with 12 bases in between. CDR3 DNA: TGTGCCAGCGTCAGGGGTAGGTATGGCTACACCTTC. Its protein is CASVRGRYGYTF.

The table lists this clone with a count of one. The V and J genes are TRBV5-4 and TRBJ2-3, with D possibly TRBD2 on 5 matching bases. The CDR3 sequence is 15 residues long. Germline values: CDR1 SGHNT, CDR2 YYREEE (reference sequence). Deletions cut 0 bases from V and 4 bases from J, with 12 bases between. Here the CDR3 reads CASSLVSSGSDTQYF. The DNA of the CDR3 is TGTGCCAGCAGCTTGGTATCGAGCGGCTCAGATACGCAGTATTTT.